The rows below give T cell receptor beta chains drawn from one sample of a study of CD8 T cells in Susac syndrome. TCRdb re-analysed the immunoSEQ multiplex PCR reads in MiXCR, keeping a single row per CDR3 protein. The top ten hold roughly 0.17% of the sample, which has around 270,000 distinct CDR3 sequences, approximately 90% seen once. The sample was CD8+ T cells from PBMCs. Receptors were obtained from a human donor with multiple sclerosis. The CDR3 runs from the conserved cysteine through the conserved F or W. A D gene is named only where the DNA matches it firmly. Clone size is stated in some rows and not others, as once, few, many or a class when expanded.

TRBD2,TRBV6-4,TRBJ2-3,once,CASSASAAGGTDTQYF,TGTGCCAGCAGTGCCAGCGCGGCGGGGGGCACAGATACGCAGTATTTT
TRBD2,TRBV20-1,TRBJ2-1,NA,CSARDPGYAGDGEQFF,TGCAGTGCTAGGGACCCCGGCTATGCGGGAGACGGTGAGCAGTTCTTC
NA,TRBV7-6,TRBJ2-1,NA,CASSPLAREQFF,TGTGCCAGCAGCCCCTTGGCGCGCGAGCAGTTCTTC
NA,TRBV12-3/TRBV12-4,TRBJ2-7,NA,CASSSRRVSYEQYF,TGTGCCAGCAGTTCGCGCAGGGTCTCCTACGAGCAGTACTTC
TRBD2,TRBV4-2,TRBJ2-3,NA,CASSPGTSGGTSTDTQYF,TGTGCCAGCAGCCCCGGGACTAGCGGAGGGACTAGCACAGATACGCAGTATTTT
NA,TRBV4-3,TRBJ2-5,NA,CASSQELTGLETQYF,TGCGCCAGCAGCCAAGAACTTACAGGGCTGGAGACCCAGTACTTC
TRBD2,TRBV12-3/TRBV12-4,TRBJ2-7,NA,CASSPPTSLDEQYF,TGTGCCAGCAGTCCCCCGACTAGCCTAGACGAGCAGTACTTC
NA,TRBV20-1,TRBJ1-5,NA,CSARRRPYSNQPQHF,TGCAGTGCTAGGAGGCGGCCATATAGCAATCAGCCCCAGCATTTT
NA,TRBV19,TRBJ2-7,NA,CASSTDTFLDEQYF,TGTGCCAGTAGTACCGACACCTTTCTGGACGAGCAGTACTTC
NA,TRBV29-1,TRBJ2-7,NA,CSVRDRSYEQYF,TGCAGCGTCCGGGACCGATCCTACGAGCAGTACTTC
NA,TRBV30,TRBJ1-1,NA,CAWSPTGLLNTEAFF,TGTGCCTGGAGTCCGACGGGACTGCTGAACACTGAAGCTTTCTTT
NA,TRBV5-4,TRBJ2-2,NA,CASTRGGNTGELFF,TGTGCCAGCACGAGGGGTGGGAACACCGGGGAGCTGTTTTTT
NA,TRBV4-1,TRBJ2-7,NA,CASSQLGEQYF,TGCGCCAGCAGCCAGTTAGGGGAGCAGTACTTC
NA,TRBV14,TRBJ1-1,NA,CASSPIGQGGAFF,TGTGCCAGCAGCCCCATCGGCCAAGGGGGGGCTTTCTTT
NA,TRBV20-1,TRBJ2-7,NA,CSARDLYGGPNSYEQYF,TGCAGTGCTAGAGATTTATATGGGGGACCAAACTCCTACGAGCAGTACTTC
TRBD1,TRBV20-1,TRBJ2-7,NA,CSARSETGGYEQYF,TGCAGTGCTAGGTCGGAGACAGGGGGCTACGAGCAGTACTTC
NA,TRBV9,TRBJ2-7,NA,CASSVGLIGAEQYF,TGTGCCAGCAGCGTGGGCCTCATTGGGGCCGAGCAGTACTTC
NA,TRBV4-3,TRBJ1-2,NA,CASSQRGVTGYTF,TGCGCCAGCAGCCAAAGGGGGGTGACTGGCTACACCTTC
NA,TRBV4-3,TRBJ2-1,NA,CASSQVLGSYNEQFF,TGCGCCAGCAGCCAAGTGTTGGGGTCCTACAATGAGCAGTTCTTC
NA,TRBV12-3/TRBV12-4,TRBJ1-2,NA,CASSLGVQVTYGYTF,TGTGCCAGCAGTTTAGGGGTACAGGTCACCTATGGCTACACCTTC
TRBD2,TRBV6-4,TRBJ2-3,NA,CASSDGGGSTDTQYF,TGTGCCAGCAGTGACGGGGGGGGAAGCACAGATACGCAGTATTTT
NA,TRBV29-1,TRBJ2-1,NA,CSVGKTRSTYNEQFF,TGCAGCGTTGGAAAGACTAGATCGACCTACAATGAGCAGTTCTTC
NA,TRBV9,TRBJ2-3,NA,CASSDQGTDTQYF,TGTGCCAGCAGCGACCAGGGCACAGATACGCAGTATTTT
NA,TRBV30,TRBJ2-7,NA,CAWSSAGDYEQYF,TGTGCCTGGAGCTCAGCAGGTGACTACGAGCAGTACTTC
NA,TRBV7-9,TRBJ2-3,NA,CASSWPQSARPDTQYF,TGTGCCAGCAGCTGGCCCCAAAGCGCGCGCCCAGATACGCAGTATTTT
TRBD2,TRBV20-1,TRBJ2-3,NA,CSAPQRDYTDTQYF,TGCAGTGCCCCCCAGCGGGATTACACAGATACGCAGTATTTT
NA,TRBV27,TRBJ2-4,NA,CASSYTPPGQNIQYF,TGTGCCAGCAGTTATACCCCCCCGGGGCAAAACATTCAGTACTTC
NA,TRBV13,TRBJ2-6,NA,CASSPSRRSGANVLTF,TGTGCCAGCAGCCCATCGCGGCGCTCTGGGGCCAACGTCCTGACTTTC
TRBD1,TRBV27,TRBJ2-1,NA,CASSFGTDYNEQFF,TGTGCCAGCAGTTTTGGGACAGACTACAATGAGCAGTTCTTC
NA,TRBV9,TRBJ1-5,NA,CASSVAGESQPQHF,TGTGCCAGCAGCGTAGCCGGCGAGAGCCAGCCCCAGCATTTT
TRBD2,TRBV28,TRBJ2-7,NA,CASSSSGSVHEQYF,TGTGCCAGCAGTTCTAGCGGGAGTGTCCACGAGCAGTACTTC
TRBD1,TRBV20-1,TRBJ1-3,NA,CSAREGTGRNTIYF,TGCAGTGCTAGGGAGGGGACAGGGCGAAACACCATATATTTT
TRBD2,TRBV20-1,TRBJ2-3,NA,CSARTIETSGDTDTQYF,TGCAGTGCTCGAACTATCGAGACTAGCGGGGACACAGATACGCAGTATTTT
NA,TRBV20-1,TRBJ1-2,NA,CSVVLPRVWNGYTF,TGCAGCGTAGTTTTGCCCAGGGTCTGGAATGGCTACACCTTC
TRBD2,TRBV28,TRBJ2-5,few,CASSFLASGATGETQYF,TGTGCCAGCAGTTTTCTTGCGAGCGGGGCCACCGGGGAGACCCAGTACTTC
NA,TRBV7-9,TRBJ1-1,NA,CASSPTGSGTEAFF,TGTGCCAGCAGTCCTACAGGGAGTGGCACTGAAGCTTTCTTT
NA,TRBV27,TRBJ1-1,NA,CASSFGARTEAFF,TGTGCCAGCAGTTTCGGGGCGCGAACTGAAGCTTTCTTT
TRBD1,TRBV3-1,TRBJ1-2,NA,CASSPMAGTERNYGYTF,TGTGCCAGCAGCCCCATGGCCGGGACAGAGCGTAACTATGGCTACACCTTC
NA,TRBV7-9,TRBJ2-1,NA,CASSSPGPLAGPQREQFF,TGTGCCAGCAGCTCCCCCGGGCCCCTGGCGGGCCCCCAACGTGAGCAGTTCTTC
TRBD1,TRBV27,TRBJ2-2,NA,CASSLQGAVTGELFF,TGTGCCAGCAGTTTACAGGGGGCGGTCACCGGGGAGCTGTTTTTT
NA,TRBV19,TRBJ2-7,NA,CASSIASRASLYEQYF,TGTGCCAGTAGTATCGCCTCGCGGGCCTCACTATACGAGCAGTACTTC
NA,TRBV27,TRBJ2-5,NA,CASSLSPALAGAAETQYF,TGTGCCAGCAGTTTATCACCCGCCCTGGCGGGCGCAGCGGAGACCCAGTACTTC
NA,TRBV9,TRBJ1-5,NA,CASSVGANQPQHF,TGTGCCAGCAGCGTGGGGGCTAATCAGCCCCAGCATTTT
NA,TRBV30,TRBJ1-2,NA,CAWSVSFRSNYGYTF,TGTGCCTGGAGTGTATCGTTCCGGTCTAACTATGGCTACACCTTC
TRBD2,TRBV6-2/TRBV6-3,TRBJ2-1,NA,CASSRLAGGREQFF,TGTGCCAGCAGCAGACTAGCGGGGGGGCGTGAGCAGTTCTTC
TRBD1,TRBV6-2/TRBV6-3,TRBJ1-3,once,CASSYGRTGRGNTIYF,TGTGCCAGCAGTTACGGAAGGACAGGCAGAGGAAACACCATATATTTT
TRBD1,TRBV27,TRBJ1-5,NA,CASSLSGQGPVGNQPQHF,TGTGCCAGCAGTTTATCGGGACAGGGCCCAGTCGGCAATCAGCCCCAGCATTTT
NA,TRBV6-2/TRBV6-3,TRBJ1-1,few,CASSYLGSLNTEAFF,TGTGCCAGCAGTTACCTCGGCAGCCTGAACACTGAAGCTTTCTTT
NA,TRBV30,TRBJ2-1,NA,CAWSVAREGEFF,TGTGCCTGGAGTGTCGCCCGAGAGGGCGAGTTCTTC
TRBD2,TRBV20-1,TRBJ2-7,NA,CSARGTSEFYEQYF,TGCAGTGCTAGAGGAACTAGCGAGTTCTACGAGCAGTACTTC